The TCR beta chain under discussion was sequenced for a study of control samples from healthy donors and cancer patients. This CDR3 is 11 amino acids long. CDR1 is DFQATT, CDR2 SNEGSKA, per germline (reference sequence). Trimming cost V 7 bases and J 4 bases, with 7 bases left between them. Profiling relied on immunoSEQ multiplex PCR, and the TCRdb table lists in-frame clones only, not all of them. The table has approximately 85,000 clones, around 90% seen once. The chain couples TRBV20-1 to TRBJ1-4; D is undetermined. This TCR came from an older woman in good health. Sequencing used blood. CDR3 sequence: CSVGSNEKLFF. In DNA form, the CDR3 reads TGCAGTGTCGGCAGTAATGAAAAACTGTTTTTT.